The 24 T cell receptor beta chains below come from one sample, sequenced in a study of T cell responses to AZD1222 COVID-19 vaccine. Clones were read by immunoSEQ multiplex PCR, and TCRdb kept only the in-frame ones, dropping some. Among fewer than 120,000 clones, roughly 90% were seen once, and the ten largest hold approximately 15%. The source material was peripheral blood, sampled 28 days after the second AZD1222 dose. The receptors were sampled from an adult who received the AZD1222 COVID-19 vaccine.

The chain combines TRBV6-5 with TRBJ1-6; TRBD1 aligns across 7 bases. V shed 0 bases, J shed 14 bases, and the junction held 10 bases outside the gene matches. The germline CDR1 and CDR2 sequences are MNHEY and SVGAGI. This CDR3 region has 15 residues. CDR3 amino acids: CASSYSGQTLFSLHF. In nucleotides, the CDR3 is TGTGCCAGCAGTTACTCGGGACAGACCCTTTTTTCCCTCCACTTT.

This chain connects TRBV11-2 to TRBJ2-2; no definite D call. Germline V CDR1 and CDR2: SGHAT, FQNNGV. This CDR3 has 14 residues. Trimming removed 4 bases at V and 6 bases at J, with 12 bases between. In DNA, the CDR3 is TGTGCCAGCAGCTACCCTATGAGCCCCGGGGAGCTGTTTTTT. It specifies CASSYPMSPGELFF.

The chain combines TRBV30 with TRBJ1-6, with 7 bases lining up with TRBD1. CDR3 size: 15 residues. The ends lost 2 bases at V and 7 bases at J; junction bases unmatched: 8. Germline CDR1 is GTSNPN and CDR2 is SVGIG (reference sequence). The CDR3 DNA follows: TGTGCCTGGAGTCTAACGACAGGGAGCAATTCACCCCTCCACTTT. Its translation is CAWSLTTGSNSPLHF.

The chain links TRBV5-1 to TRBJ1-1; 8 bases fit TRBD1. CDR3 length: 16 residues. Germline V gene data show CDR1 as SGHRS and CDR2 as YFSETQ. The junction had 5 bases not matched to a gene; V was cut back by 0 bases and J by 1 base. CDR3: CASSLAGGSRNTEAFF. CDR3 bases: TGCGCCAGCAGCTTGGCAGGGGGCTCGAGGAACACTGAAGCTTTCTTT.

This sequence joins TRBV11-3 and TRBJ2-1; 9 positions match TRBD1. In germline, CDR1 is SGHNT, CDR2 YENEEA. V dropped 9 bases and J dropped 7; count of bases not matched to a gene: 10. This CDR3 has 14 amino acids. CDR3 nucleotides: TGTGCCAGTAAACTCGGGACAGGGACTAATGAGCAGTTCTTC. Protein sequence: CASKLGTGTNEQFF.

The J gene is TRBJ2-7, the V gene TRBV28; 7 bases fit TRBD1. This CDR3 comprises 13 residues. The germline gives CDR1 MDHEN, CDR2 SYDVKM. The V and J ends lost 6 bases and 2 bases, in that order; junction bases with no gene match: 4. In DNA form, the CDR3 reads TGTGCCAGCAGAACAGGGGCCCCCTACGAGCAGTACTTC. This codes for CASRTGAPYEQYF.

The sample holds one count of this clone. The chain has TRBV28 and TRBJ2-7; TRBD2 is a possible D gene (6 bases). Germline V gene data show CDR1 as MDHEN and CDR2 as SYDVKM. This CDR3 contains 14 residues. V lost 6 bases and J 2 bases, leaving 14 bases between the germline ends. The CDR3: CASRRDGNPYEQYF. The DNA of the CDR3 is TGTGCCAGCAGGCGGGACGGAAATCCCTACGAGCAGTACTTC.

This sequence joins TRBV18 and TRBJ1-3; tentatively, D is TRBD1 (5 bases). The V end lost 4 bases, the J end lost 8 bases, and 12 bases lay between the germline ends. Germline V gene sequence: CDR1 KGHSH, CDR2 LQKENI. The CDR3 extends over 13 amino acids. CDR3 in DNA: TGTGCCAGCTCACGAGACAGCCTGGACACCATATATTTT. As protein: CASSRDSLDTIYF.

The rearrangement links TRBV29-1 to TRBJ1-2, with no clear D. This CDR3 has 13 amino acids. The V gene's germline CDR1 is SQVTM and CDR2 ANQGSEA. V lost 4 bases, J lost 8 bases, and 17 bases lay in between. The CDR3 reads CSVGLGSIPGYTF. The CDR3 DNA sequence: TGCAGCGTTGGTCTGGGATCGATTCCCGGCTACACCTTC.

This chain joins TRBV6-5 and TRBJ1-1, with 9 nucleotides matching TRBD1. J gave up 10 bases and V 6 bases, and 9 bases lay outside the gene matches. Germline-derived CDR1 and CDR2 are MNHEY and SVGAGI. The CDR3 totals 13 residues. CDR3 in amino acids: CASRGDREEGAFF. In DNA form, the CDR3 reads TGTGCCAGCAGGGGGGACAGGGAAGAAGGAGCTTTCTTT.

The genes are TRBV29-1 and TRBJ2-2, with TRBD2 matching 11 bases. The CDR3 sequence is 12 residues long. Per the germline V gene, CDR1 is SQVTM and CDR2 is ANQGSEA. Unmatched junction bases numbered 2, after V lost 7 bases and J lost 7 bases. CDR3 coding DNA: TGCAGCGGGGGACTAGCGGTCGGGGAGCTGTTTTTT. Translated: CSGGLAVGELFF.

The chain's CDR3 is CASSVGLAGEDTQYF. The CDR3 nucleotides read TGTGCCAGCAGCGTAGGGTTAGCGGGGGAAGATACGCAGTATTTT. This sequence joins TRBV9 and TRBJ2-3; 9 bases fit TRBD2. The CDR3 sequence is 15 residues long. V lost 0 bases and J lost 5; bases outside the gene matches: 4. The germline V gene has CDR1 SGDLS and CDR2 YYNGEE.

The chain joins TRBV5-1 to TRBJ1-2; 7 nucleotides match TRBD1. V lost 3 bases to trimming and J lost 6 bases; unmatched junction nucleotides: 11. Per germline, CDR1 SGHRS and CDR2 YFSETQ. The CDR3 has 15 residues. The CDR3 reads CASSSGQPRGDGYTF. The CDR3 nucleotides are TGCGCCAGCAGCTCGGGACAGCCAAGGGGAGATGGCTACACCTTC.

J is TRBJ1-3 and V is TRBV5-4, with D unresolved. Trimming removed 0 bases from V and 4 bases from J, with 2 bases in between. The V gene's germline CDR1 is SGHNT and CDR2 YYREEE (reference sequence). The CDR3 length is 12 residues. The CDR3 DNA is TGTGCCAGCAGCTTGGAAGGAAACACCATATATTTT. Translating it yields CASSLEGNTIYF.

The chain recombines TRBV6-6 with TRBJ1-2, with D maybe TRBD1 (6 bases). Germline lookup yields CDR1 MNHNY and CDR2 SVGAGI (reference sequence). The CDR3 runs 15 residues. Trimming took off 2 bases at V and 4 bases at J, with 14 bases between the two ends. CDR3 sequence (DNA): TGTGCCAGCAGTTACGATTCAGGGGAGGCCTATGGCTACACCTTC. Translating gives CASSYDSGEAYGYTF.

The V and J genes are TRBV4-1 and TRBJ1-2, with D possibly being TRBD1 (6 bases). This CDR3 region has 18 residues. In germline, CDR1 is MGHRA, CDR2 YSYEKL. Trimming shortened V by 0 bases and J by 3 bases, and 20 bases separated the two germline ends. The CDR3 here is CASSQDRAGELRYYGYTF. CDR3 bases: TGCGCCAGCAGCCAAGATCGGGCAGGGGAATTACGTTACTATGGCTACACCTTC.

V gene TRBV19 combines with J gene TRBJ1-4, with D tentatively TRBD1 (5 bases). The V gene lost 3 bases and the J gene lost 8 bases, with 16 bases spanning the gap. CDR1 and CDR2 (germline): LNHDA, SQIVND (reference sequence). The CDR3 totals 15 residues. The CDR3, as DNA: TGTGCCAGTAGTATTACCGGGGGTCGATCGGAAAAACTGTTTTTT. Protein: CASSITGGRSEKLFF.

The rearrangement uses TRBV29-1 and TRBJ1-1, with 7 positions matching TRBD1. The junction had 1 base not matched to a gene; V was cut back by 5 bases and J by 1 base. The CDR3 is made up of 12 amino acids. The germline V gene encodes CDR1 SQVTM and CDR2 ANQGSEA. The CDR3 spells CSVRQGNTEAFF. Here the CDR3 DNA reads TGCAGCGTTCGACAGGGGAACACTGAAGCTTTCTTT.

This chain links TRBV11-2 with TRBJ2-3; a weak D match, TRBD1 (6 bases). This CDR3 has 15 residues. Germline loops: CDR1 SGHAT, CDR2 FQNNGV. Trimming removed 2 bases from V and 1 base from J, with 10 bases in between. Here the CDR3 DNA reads TGTGCCAGCAGCTTATTGGCAGGGGGCACAGATACGCAGTATTTT. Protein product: CASSLLAGGTDTQYF.

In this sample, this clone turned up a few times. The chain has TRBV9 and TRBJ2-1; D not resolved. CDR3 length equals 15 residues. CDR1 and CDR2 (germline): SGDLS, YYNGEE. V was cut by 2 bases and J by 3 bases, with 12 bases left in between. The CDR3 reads CASSVTFQIYNEQFF. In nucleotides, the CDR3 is TGTGCCAGCAGCGTTACTTTCCAAATCTACAATGAGCAGTTCTTC. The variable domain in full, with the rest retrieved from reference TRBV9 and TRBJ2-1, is DSGVTQTPKHLITATGQRVTLRCSPRSGDLSVYWYQQSLDQGLQFLIQYYNGEERAKGNILERFSAQQFPDLHSELNLSSLELGDSALYFCASSVTFQIYNEQFFGPGTRLTVL.

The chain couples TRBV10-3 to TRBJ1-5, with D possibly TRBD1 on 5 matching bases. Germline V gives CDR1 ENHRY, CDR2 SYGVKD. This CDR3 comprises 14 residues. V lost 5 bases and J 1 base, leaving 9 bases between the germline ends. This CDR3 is CAISYAGSNQPQHF. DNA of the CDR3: TGTGCCATCAGTTATGCAGGGAGCAATCAGCCCCAGCATTTT.

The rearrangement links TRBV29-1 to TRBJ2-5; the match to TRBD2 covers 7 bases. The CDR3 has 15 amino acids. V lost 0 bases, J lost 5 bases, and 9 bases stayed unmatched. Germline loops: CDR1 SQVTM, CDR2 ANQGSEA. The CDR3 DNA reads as TGCAGCGTTGAAGATCCCATACTAGCGACGGAGACCCAGTACTTC. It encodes CSVEDPILATETQYF.

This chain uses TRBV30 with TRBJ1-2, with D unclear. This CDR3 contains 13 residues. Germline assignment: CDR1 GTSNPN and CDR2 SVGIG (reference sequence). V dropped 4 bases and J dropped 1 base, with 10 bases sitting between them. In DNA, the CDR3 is TGTGCCTGGACGTCCGGGAGTAACTATGGCTACACCTTC. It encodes CAWTSGSNYGYTF.

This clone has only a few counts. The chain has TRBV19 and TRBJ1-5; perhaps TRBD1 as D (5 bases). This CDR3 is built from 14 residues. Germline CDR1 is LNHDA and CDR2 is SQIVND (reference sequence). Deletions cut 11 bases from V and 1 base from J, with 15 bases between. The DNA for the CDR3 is TGTGCCCTAAGTGGGGCAGGGAGCAATCAGCCCCAGCATTTT. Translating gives CALSGAGSNQPQHF.